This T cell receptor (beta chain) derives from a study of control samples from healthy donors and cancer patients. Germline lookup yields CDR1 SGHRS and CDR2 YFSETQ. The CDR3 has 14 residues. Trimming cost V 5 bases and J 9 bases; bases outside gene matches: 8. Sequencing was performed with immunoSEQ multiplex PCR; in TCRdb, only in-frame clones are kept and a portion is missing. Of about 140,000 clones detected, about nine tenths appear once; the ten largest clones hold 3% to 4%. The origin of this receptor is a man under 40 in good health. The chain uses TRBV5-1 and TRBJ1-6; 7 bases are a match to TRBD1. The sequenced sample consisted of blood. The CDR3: CASRIDPGGSPLHF. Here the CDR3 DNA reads TGCGCCAGCAGGATAGATCCAGGGGGTTCACCCCTCCACTTT.